The 11 T cell receptor beta chains presented below share a single source sample, sequenced in a study of radiotherapy plus CTLA-4 blockade in lung cancer. Assay: immunoSEQ multiplex PCR; the TCRdb copy retains only in-frame clones and omits some. The profile covers some 60,000 clones, with around 85% appearing a single time and roughly 15% taken by the ten largest. The sample was peripheral blood, taken from a patient treated with radiotherapy plus ipilimumab. The receptors come from a human donor with non-small cell lung cancer who had a complete response to radiotherapy plus ipilimumab.

This sequence joins TRBV4-1 and TRBJ2-3; TRBD2 agrees at 7 bases. Per germline, CDR1 MGHRA and CDR2 YSYEKL. The V and J ends lost 2 bases and 3 bases, in that order; junction bases with no gene match: 11. This CDR3 region has 17 residues. This CDR3 reads CASSQRRGSRATDTQYF. CDR3 bases: TGCGCCAGCAGCCAAAGACGCGGGAGTAGGGCAACAGATACGCAGTATTTT.

Comments on this clone: An end of the junction does not agree with germline; a read error may underlie this. The chain couples TRBV9 to TRBJ2-2; TRBD2 matches 10 bases. CDR3 length equals 18 residues. Germline V gene data show CDR1 as SGDLS and CDR2 as YYNGEE. The CDR3: CASTVGASGSGITGELFF. The CDR3 DNA is TGTGCCAGCACCGTAGGGGCTAGCGGGAGTGGTATCACCGGGGAGCTGTTTTTT.

The chain carries TRBV4-1 and TRBJ2-2; TRBD1 agrees at 7 bases. The CDR3 consists of 16 residues. The V and J ends lost 3 bases and 2 bases, in that order; junction bases with no gene match: 6. Per the germline V gene, CDR1 is MGHRA and CDR2 is YSYEKL. CDR3 loop: CASSQGQNRNTGELFF. The DNA for the CDR3 is TGCGCCAGCAGCCAGGGACAGAACAGAAACACCGGGGAGCTGTTTTTT.

This chain links TRBV30 with TRBJ1-1; 8 bases are a match to TRBD1. Germline CDR1 is GTSNPN and CDR2 is SVGIG (reference sequence). V lost 4 bases and J lost 5; bases outside the gene matches: 15. This CDR3 spans 16 amino acids. DNA of the CDR3: TGTGCCTGGAATGTGGCAGGGGGCGACGTTAGGACTGAAGCTTTCTTT. This translates into CAWNVAGGDVRTEAFF.

The genes are TRBV11-2 and TRBJ1-1; no definite D call. The CDR3 covers 19 residues. Germline V gene sequence: CDR1 SGHAT, CDR2 FQNNGV. V was trimmed by 2 bases and J by 5 bases, leaving 27 bases between them. The CDR3 sequence: CASSLYPRRLTGGRTEAFF. The CDR3 DNA is TGTGCCAGCAGCTTATACCCCCGACGGCTTACCGGAGGTAGGACTGAAGCTTTCTTT. The full variable domain, completed using reference TRBV11-2 and TRBJ1-1, is EAGVAQSPRYKIIEKRQSVAFWCNPISGHATLYWYQQILGQGPKLLIQFQNNGVVDDSQLPKDRFSAERLKGVDSTLKIQPAKLEDSAVYLCASSLYPRRLTGGRTEAFFGQGTRLTVV.

The chain uses TRBV7-2 and TRBJ1-5, with D possibly matching TRBD1 (5 bases). This CDR3 is built from 13 residues. Germline CDR1 SGHTA, CDR2 FQGNSA. Trimming cost V 2 bases and J 7 bases, with 9 bases left between them. In DNA, the CDR3 is TGTGCCAGCAGCTTAAGGAGGGGACAGCCCCAGCATTTT. Protein sequence: CASSLRRGQPQHF.

V and J are TRBV4-1 and TRBJ1-2, with TRBD1 matching over 7 bases. Germline V lookup: CDR1 MGHRA, CDR2 YSYEKL. This CDR3 contains 14 residues. The junction had 6 bases not matched to a gene; V was cut back by 4 bases and J by 4 bases. The CDR3 spells CASSLRDSSYGYTF. CDR3 DNA: TGCGCCAGCAGCCTCCGGGACAGCTCCTATGGCTACACCTTC.

The rearrangement joins TRBV19 to TRBJ1-4, with D unclear. Germline V gene sequence: CDR1 LNHDA, CDR2 SQIVND (reference sequence). V was shortened by 2 bases and J by 7 bases, with 11 bases between the two germline ends. The CDR3 totals 14 residues. CDR3: CASSITLGGEKLFF. Written as DNA, the CDR3 is TGTGCCAGTAGTATAACCCTTGGAGGTGAAAAACTGTTTTTT.

This chain uses TRBV6-5 with TRBJ2-2; TRBD1 is a possible D gene (6 bases). Germline CDR1 and CDR2: MNHEY and SVGAGI. This CDR3 is built from 14 residues. Trimming removed 5 bases at V and 2 bases at J, with 9 bases between. The CDR3 nucleotides are TGTGCCAGCAGTCGACAGGCTAACACCGGGGAGCTGTTTTTT. Its translation is CASSRQANTGELFF.

The chain recombines TRBV15 with TRBJ2-1; tentatively, D is TRBD2 (6 bases). The CDR3 is 15 residues long. CDR1 and CDR2 from the germline V gene are LNHNV and YYDKDF (reference sequence). Trimming took 5 bases from V and 10 from J, leaving 21 bases between them. The CDR3 reads CATSLPGILGGEQFF. The CDR3 DNA reads as TGTGCCACCAGCTTACCCGGGATCCTCGGAGGGGAGCAGTTCTTC.

This chain uses TRBV9 with TRBJ2-2, with D perhaps matching TRBD1 (7 bases). Germline CDR1 and CDR2: SGDLS and YYNGEE. This CDR3 spans 17 amino acids. V gave up 0 bases and J gave up 2 bases, with 14 bases separating them. CDR3 region: CASSVGPGGSNTGELFF. The CDR3 bases are TGTGCCAGCAGCGTAGGACCAGGGGGGTCAAACACCGGGGAGCTGTTTTTT.